This T cell receptor (beta chain) was captured in a study of blood T cell repertoires in COVID-19. Study information: Donors in the United States, Italy and Spain gave samples during acute or convalescent COVID-19. PBMCs, B-cell-depleted T cells, or T cells were the source of the cDNA or gDNA that made up the material.

Per the study methods: Nucleated cell number was recorded as an estimate derived from reference gene primer amplification. Profiling relied on immunoSEQ multiplex PCR, and the TCRdb table lists in-frame clones only, not all of them. For V, J and clone size, that table is used; D and trimming come from the DNA. Of roughly 80,000 clones listed, around 80% are singletons. The clonotype was recovered from a man aged 55 to 70 with active or convalescent COVID-19. The sample was peripheral blood.

This CDR3 reads CASSLGSRGSEQYF. In DNA, the CDR3 is TGCGCCAGCAGCTTGGGGAGTAGGGGAAGCGAGCAGTACTTC. The chain links TRBV5-1 to TRBJ2-7; TRBD1 might be the D (5 bases). V was cut by 0 bases and J by 6 bases, with 13 bases left in between. Germline CDR1 and CDR2: SGHRS and YFSETQ. CDR3 length equals 14 residues.